This T cell receptor beta chain was identified in a study of blood T cell repertoires in COVID-19 (dated by TCRdb to 2020 to 2022). Some background on the complete study: Samples from collaborators originated in the United States, Italy and Spain and spanned both the acute and convalescent phases of COVID-19. The repertoires were released in a freely available public database intended as a resource for research on the immune response to SARS-CoV-2. The samples were drawn from the first 160 participants of the ongoing ImmuneRACE study and from under 1,500 subjects provided by 6 global collaborators. Where available, HLA class I and class II types were taken from metadata supplied by the sample provider and were not determined by assay-based typing. Deeply sampled blood TCRbeta repertoires from subjects exposed to, actively infected with, or recovered from COVID-19 were included in the dataset. The prospective study material was composed of cDNA or gDNA derived from T cells, B-cell-depleted T cells, or PBMCs. A de-identified subject ID, COVID-19 status, age in years and sex were almost always included in the sample metadata. The paper as a whole reports these results and caveats: Clinical and demographic metadata were provided uncurated, with the amount varying by source and participant.

TCRbeta CDR3 regions were amplified from genomic DNA using the immunoSEQ Assay, a bias-controlled multiplex PCR. For the original study's pipeline: The number of nucleated cells in each sample was estimated by amplification of reference gene primers within the assay. To quantify the absolute abundance of each unique TCRbeta CDR3 rearrangement, sequence reads were collapsed and filtered. For each sample, productive Simpson clonality was calculated as the square root of Simpson's diversity index over productive rearrangements. This is the immuneACCESS table as TCRdb keeps it, with only in-frame sequences that have V and J called. A part of the clones is gone; compared with another copy, unresolved V genes explain less than half, and the rest is unexplained. D and trimming come from the DNA, and the V and J calls and clone size come from that table. The sample table shows 95,000 to 100,000 clones, and approximately 92% are seen once. The ten largest clonotypes hold approximately 5.7% of the sample.

Each collaborating institution followed its own protocols to collect whole blood in K2EDTA tubes. For TCRbeta analysis, collaborator samples were shipped as frozen whole blood, as isolated PBMCs, or as DNA extracted from either sample type. On this clone itself: No cognate antigen has been identified for it. No base quality information exists; no much larger clone differs at one position.

Including the terminal cysteine and phenylalanine, the CDR3 comprises 15 residues. The kept DNA is CDR3 alone, 45 bases in frame from the first base. Taken from the germline V gene (reference sequence), the CDR1 and CDR2 loops are GTSNPN and SVGIG. At the junction V is shortened by 5 bases and J by 1 base; bases outside the gene matches: 7. Recombination connected TRBV30 to TRBJ2-4, with TRBD1 matching 8 junction bases. Sequenced material: peripheral blood. The sequence came from a man aged 50-59 years with active COVID-19. The CDR3 reads as follows: CAWRQGASAKNIQYF. The nucleotide sequence reads as follows: TGTGCCTGGCGGCAGGGGGCATCGGCCAAAAACATTCAGTACTTC.